This T cell receptor (beta chain) was sequenced in a study of blood T cell repertoires in COVID-19. In the authors' workflow: Amplification with reference gene primers provided the estimates of nucleated cell counts. TCRdb's copy holds only in-frame clones and misses some; the assay was immunoSEQ multiplex PCR. D and trimming come from the DNA, and the V and J calls and clone size come from that table. The sample has fewer than 250,000 clones; around 82% are singletons. What was sequenced was peripheral blood. This receptor was identified in a woman between 40 and 55 years old with active or convalescent COVID-19.

CDR3 nucleotides: TGTGCCTGGAGTCCCTACAGATATGAGCAGTTCTTC. Translating gives CAWSPYRYEQFF. V is TRBV30 and J is TRBJ2-1; D gene unclear. From germline, CDR1 is GTSNPN and CDR2 SVGIG (reference sequence). The CDR3 sequence is 12 residues long. Trimming took off 2 bases at V and 8 bases at J, with 10 bases between the two ends.